The text below deals with one T cell receptor (beta chain). Antigen specificity is unknown. The data are from a study of cytomegalovirus exposure and HLA in healthy donors. Study findings and constraints: Many donors carried some public TCRs, although rarity characterized most TCR sequences.

The CDR3 runs 13 residues. V shed 3 bases and J shed 5 bases, with 10 bases lying between them. Germline V CDR1 and CDR2: LGHNT, FRNRAP. Primers included in the PCR were 60 Vbeta and 13 Jbeta primers. Generated by immunoSEQ multiplex PCR, the TCRdb table keeps only in-frame clones and is missing some. The table records around 62,000 clones, about four fifths of them present only once. This clonotype originated in a woman under 40 in good health and CMV-seronegative. The sequencing input was PBMCs. The chain uses TRBV12-5 and TRBJ1-1; D is possibly TRBD1 (6 bases). CDR3 sequence reads: CASGLEQGTEAFF. As DNA, the CDR3 is TGTGCTAGTGGTTTAGAACAGGGAACTGAAGCTTTCTTT.